The TCR beta chain under discussion was sequenced for a study of human T cells and chemical hapten exposure. Looked up from germline, CDR1 is DFQATT and CDR2 is SNEGSKA (reference sequence). With 1 base clipped from V and 3 bases from J, the junction kept 8 bases outside the gene matches. The CDR3 extends over 16 amino acids. Indicated time point: patch test 1, 2 weeks after DPC sensitization. Treatment noted: therapeutic diphenylcyclopropenone sensitization with weekly scalp DPC. Each cDNA molecule in the library carried unique molecular identifiers. TCRdb reanalysed the RACE reads using MiXCR and keeps one entry per CDR3 protein. The repertoire has roughly 180,000 distinct CDR3 sequences, about a fifth of them found once; the top ten carry about 6.7%.

The clonotype comes from a woman between 45 and 65 years old with alopecia areata. Some clones in this sample may be carry-over from other donors' samples. J is TRBJ2-7 and V is TRBV20-1; 11 bases are shared with TRBD2. Source: whole blood, taken in connection with sensitization to the hapten diphenylcyclopropenone (DPC). CDR3 nucleotide sequence: TGCAGTGCTAGAGCGGTAACTAGCGGGAGAATCTACGAGCAGTACTTC. This gives the protein CSARAVTSGRIYEQYF.